A selection of T cell receptor beta chains follows, all from one sample in a study of T cells after yellow fever vaccination. One entry per CDR3 protein, called by TCRdb with MiXCR from the 5' RACE reads. The data contain 160,000 or so distinct CDR3 sequences, about 7% of them singletons. The sample in question was CD4+ T cells sorted from PBMCs, obtained less than 6 days after the first yellow fever vaccination. The receptor source for this set is a man between 18 and 35 years old who received the YFV17D yellow fever vaccine. Each CDR3 is given with its conserved first and last residue. D genes are given only for firm matches. Size is omitted from some rows. Given values are once, few, many or a class for expanded clones.

V	size	J	D	DNA	CDR3
TRBV6-2/TRBV6-3	many	TRBJ2-3	NA	TGTGCCAGCCGTCAGGGGACAGATACGCAGTATTTT	CASRQGTDTQYF
TRBV28	few	TRBJ2-1	NA	TGTGCCAGCACAAAGGGTAGCTCCTACAATGAGCAGTTCTTC	CASTKGSSYNEQFF
TRBV12-3/TRBV12-4	NA	TRBJ2-3	TRBD2	TGTACCAGCAGTTTAGGTGCTAGCGGGGGGGCCAGCACAGATACGCAGTATTTT	CTSSLGASGGASTDTQYF
TRBV5-4	NA	TRBJ2-3	TRBD2	TGTGCCAGCAGCTCCGGGGGGGGCGCAGATACGCAGTATTTT	CASSSGGGADTQYF
TRBV3-1	few	TRBJ1-1	NA	TGTGCCAGCAGCGCCCAAACAGGGGCTTTCTTT	CASSAQTGAFF
TRBV6-1	many	TRBJ2-7	NA	TGTGCCAGCATCTCCCTGGGGGCAGGTAGGATGTACGAGCAGTACTTC	CASISLGAGRMYEQYF
TRBV10-2	many	TRBJ1-1	TRBD1	TGCGCCAGCAGTGATACCGGGACAGCAAACACTGAAGCTTTCTTT	CASSDTGTANTEAFF
TRBV29-1	few	TRBJ2-2	NA	TGCAGCGTTGTCGCCTCCCTAAACACCGGGCAGCTGTTTTTT	CSVVASLNTGQLFF
TRBV3-1	few	TRBJ1-4	NA	TGTGCCAGCAGCCAGGGTTCGCGGGCTAATGAAAAACTGTTTTTT	CASSQGSRANEKLFF
TRBV6-5	many	TRBJ1-3	NA	TGTGCCAGCAGTTACGGCCAGGGTGGAAACACCATATATTTT	CASSYGQGGNTIYF
TRBV28	many	TRBJ2-3	NA	TGTGCCAGTCACCTGGGAGATACGCAGTATTTT	CASHLGDTQYF
TRBV2	NA	TRBJ2-4	NA	TGTGCCAGCAGTGCCACGGAGGGGGCCAAAAACATTCAGTACTTC	CASSATEGAKNIQYF
TRBV5-1	many	TRBJ2-7	TRBD1	TGCGCCAGCAGCCTGGACAGGGGAGGCCTTGGGGGGCAGTACTTC	CASSLDRGGLGGQYF
TRBV4-2	NA	TRBJ2-1	TRBD2	TGTGCCAGCAGCCAAGTTTTGGCTAGCGGGGGCCTTAGCTCCTACAATGAGCAGTTCTTC	CASSQVLASGGLSSYNEQFF
TRBV14	many	TRBJ1-6	TRBD1	TGTGCCAGCAGCCAATTTGTACAGGGGAATTCACCCCTCCACTTT	CASSQFVQGNSPLHF
TRBV4-2	many	TRBJ2-3	NA	TGTGCCAGCAGCCAAGACGGAGTAAGGCCAGATACGCAGTATTTT	CASSQDGVRPDTQYF
TRBV6-2/TRBV6-3	few	TRBJ2-7	TRBD1	TGTGCCAGCAGTTATGGTGACAGGGACCCCTACGAGCAGTACTTC	CASSYGDRDPYEQYF
TRBV6-4	NA	TRBJ2-5	TRBD2	TGTGCCAGCAGTGTTCGGGAGGGGGAGACCCAGTACTTC	CASSVREGETQYF
TRBV29-1	NA	TRBJ1-4	NA	TGCAGCGCCGGCCGGGGTATTGAAAAACTGTTTTTT	CSAGRGIEKLFF
TRBV30	NA	TRBJ2-2	NA	TGTGCCTGGAACGATAATCCAGGGCGAACCGGGGAGCTGTTTTTT	CAWNDNPGRTGELFF
TRBV7-8	few	TRBJ1-2	NA	TGTGCCAGCAGCCGAGGAAGGGAGGGACGGACGTCCTACACCTTC	CASSRGREGRTSYTF
TRBV18	many	TRBJ2-1	TRBD1	TGTGCCAGCTCACTCTGGACAGGCCATACCTACAATGAGCAGTTCTTC	CASSLWTGHTYNEQFF
TRBV9	few	TRBJ2-3	TRBD2	TGTGCCAGCAGCGGTACGACGGGGGGGCTGACAGATACGCAGTATTTT	CASSGTTGGLTDTQYF
TRBV5-1	many	TRBJ2-7	NA	TGCGCCAGCAGCTTGGGTAGTAACCCCCCCTACGAGCAGTACTTC	CASSLGSNPPYEQYF
TRBV7-9	few	TRBJ2-1	NA	TGTGCCAGCAGGTCGGATAATGAGCAGTTCTTC	CASRSDNEQFF
TRBV6-1	NA	TRBJ1-6	TRBD1	TGTGCCAGCAGCCTTGACAGGGCCCTTTCACCCCTCCACTTT	CASSLDRALSPLHF
TRBV5-1	many	TRBJ2-7	TRBD2	TGCGCCAGCGGTTCCGGGAGGGCCCACGAGCAGTACTTC	CASGSGRAHEQYF
TRBV7-2	NA	TRBJ2-3	NA	TGTGCCAGCGGCCTCTACACAGATACGCAGTATTTT	CASGLYTDTQYF
TRBV7-2	many	TRBJ2-4	NA	TGTGCCAGCAGCTCCCTGGGAAGGGGCCGATGGCTGGGCAAAAACATTCAGTACTTC	CASSSLGRGRWLGKNIQYF
TRBV11-1	NA	TRBJ1-1	NA	TGTGCCAGCAGCCGGGAAGGGTCGGACACTGAAGCTTTCTTT	CASSREGSDTEAFF
TRBV10-3	many	TRBJ1-2	NA	TGTGCCATCAGAGCTGGAGCAGGGGACGACTATGGCTACACCTTC	CAIRAGAGDDYGYTF
TRBV5-1	many	TRBJ1-4	NA	TGCGCCAGCAGCTTTAATGGGTTCCGGGATGAAAAACTGTTTTTT	CASSFNGFRDEKLFF
TRBV7-2	many	TRBJ2-5	NA	TGTGCCAGCACCCCGGTGAAGGGGACCCAGTACTTC	CASTPVKGTQYF
TRBV6-5	NA	TRBJ1-2	NA	TGTGCCAGCAGTTACGGGGCCACCTATGGCTACACCTTC	CASSYGATYGYTF
TRBV5-1	many	TRBJ2-5	NA	TGCGCCAGCAGCTGGAGGGGAGCGGAGACCCAGTACTTC	CASSWRGAETQYF
TRBV5-1	NA	TRBJ2-5	NA	TGCGCCAGCAGTCTCCAGCGGTCCCCAGGGGAGACCCAGTACTTC	CASSLQRSPGETQYF
TRBV3-1	many	TRBJ1-3	NA	TGTGCCAGCAGCCCCAATGGTGGGTTAAACACCATATATTTT	CASSPNGGLNTIYF
TRBV20-1	few	TRBJ2-1	TRBD1	TGCAGTGCTAGAGATGGGCGGACAGGGTCCTACAATGAGCAGTTCTTC	CSARDGRTGSYNEQFF
TRBV7-2	many	TRBJ2-5	NA	TGTGCCAGCAGCCAAACGTATCGGGGGGCATTAGAGACCCAGTACTTC	CASSQTYRGALETQYF
TRBV7-9	NA	TRBJ2-1	TRBD1	TGTGCCAGCAGCTTAGGACAGGGCCTACTGAACTACAATGAGCAGTTCTTC	CASSLGQGLLNYNEQFF
TRBV7-9	few	TRBJ2-3	NA	TGTGCCAGCAGCTTAGTAGTCGGGGACCCCACAGATACGCAGTATTTT	CASSLVVGDPTDTQYF
TRBV18	NA	TRBJ1-1	NA	TGTGCCAGCTCACCGCGGGGGGATGGGGCTTTCTTT	CASSPRGDGAFF
TRBV18	few	TRBJ2-5	NA	TGTGCCAGCTCACGAAACATTGAGACCCAAGAGACCCAGTACTTC	CASSRNIETQETQYF
TRBV7-2	NA	TRBJ1-6	NA	TGTGCCAGCAGCTTGGGACGCCAATCACCCCTCCACTTT	CASSLGRQSPLHF
TRBV7-2	many	TRBJ1-1	NA	TGTGCCAGCAGCGTGAAGGTGGACACTGAAGCTTTCTTT	CASSVKVDTEAFF
TRBV7-3	many	TRBJ2-3	TRBD2	TGTGCCAGCAGCTTAAATTCCCGGGGGGTGAGAGATACGCAGTATTTT	CASSLNSRGVRDTQYF
TRBV6-1	few	TRBJ2-5	NA	TGTGCCAGCAGTAAAAACAGGGACTGGCAAGAGACCCAGTACTTC	CASSKNRDWQETQYF
TRBV6-5	many	TRBJ1-6	NA	TGTGCCAGCAGTTACCGGGGACCGATCTCCTATAATTCACCCCTCCACTTT	CASSYRGPISYNSPLHF
TRBV20-1	few	TRBJ1-2	TRBD1	TGCAGTGCTAGGGCATGGGGGGGACAGGGGCATGGCTACACCTTC	CSARAWGGQGHGYTF
TRBV7-9	many	TRBJ1-5	NA	TGTGCCAGCAGCTTAAACTTCAATCAGCCCCAGCATTTT	CASSLNFNQPQHF
TRBV7-2	many	TRBJ1-1	NA	TGTGCCAGCAGCTTAAACCCAAGGCAGGTCGGAGCTTTCTTT	CASSLNPRQVGAFF
TRBV25-1	few	TRBJ2-2	NA	TGTGCCAGCAGTGGGTACGCCGGGGAGCTGTTTTTT	CASSGYAGELFF
TRBV5-1	many	TRBJ2-1	NA	TGCGCCAGCAGCGGCTCATCAGGGGTAGGTTCCTACAATGAGCAGTTCTTC	CASSGSSGVGSYNEQFF